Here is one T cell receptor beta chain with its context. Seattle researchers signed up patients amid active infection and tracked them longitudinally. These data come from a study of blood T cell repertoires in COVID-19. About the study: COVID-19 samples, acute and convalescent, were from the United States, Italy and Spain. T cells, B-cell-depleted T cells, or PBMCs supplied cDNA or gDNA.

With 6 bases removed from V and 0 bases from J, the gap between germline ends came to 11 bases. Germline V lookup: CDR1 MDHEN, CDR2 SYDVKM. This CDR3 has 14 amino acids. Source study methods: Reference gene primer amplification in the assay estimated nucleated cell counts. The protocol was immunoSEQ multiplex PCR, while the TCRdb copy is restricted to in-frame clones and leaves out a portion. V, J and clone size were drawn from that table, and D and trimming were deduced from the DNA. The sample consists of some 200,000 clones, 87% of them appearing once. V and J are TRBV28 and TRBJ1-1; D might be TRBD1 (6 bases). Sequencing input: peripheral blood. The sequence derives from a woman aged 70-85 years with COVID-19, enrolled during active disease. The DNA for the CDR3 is TGTGCCAGCAGCGGACAGACCTTGAACACTGAAGCTTTCTTT. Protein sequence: CASSGQTLNTEAFF.